The clone carrying this T cell receptor (beta chain) came up many times. Its specificity is unknown. Preparation of the TCRbeta library was carried out with unique molecular identifiers. Each CDR3 protein gets one entry after TCRdb re-called the PCR reads with MiXCR. The sample consists of some 150,000 distinct CDR3 sequences, around 8.8% of them appearing once. This entry is derived from a study of T-cell reconstitution after alpha-beta-depleted transplantation in children. Overall study results and limits: For some patients, TCRbeta diversity was high at day 60 because of recipient T cells and thymic progenitors that survived.

Germline V gene data show CDR1 as LGHNA and CDR2 as YSLEER. Between the trimmed V and J ends, which lost 3 bases and 7 bases, there was a span of 7 bases. The CDR3 is made up of 13 amino acids. The sample was PBMCs, mostly from graft donor cells, taken 180 days after TCRalphabeta/CD19-depleted stem cell transplant. The sequence was collected from a female patient aged 2-9 years who had a stem cell transplant for congenital amegakaryocytic thrombocytopenia, so the T cells may come from the graft donor. The rearrangement joins TRBV4-3 to TRBJ1-6; perhaps TRBD1 as D (5 bases). CDR3 DNA sequence: TGCGCCAGCAGCCACCCAGGGAATTCACCCCTCCACTTT. This translates into CASSHPGNSPLHF.